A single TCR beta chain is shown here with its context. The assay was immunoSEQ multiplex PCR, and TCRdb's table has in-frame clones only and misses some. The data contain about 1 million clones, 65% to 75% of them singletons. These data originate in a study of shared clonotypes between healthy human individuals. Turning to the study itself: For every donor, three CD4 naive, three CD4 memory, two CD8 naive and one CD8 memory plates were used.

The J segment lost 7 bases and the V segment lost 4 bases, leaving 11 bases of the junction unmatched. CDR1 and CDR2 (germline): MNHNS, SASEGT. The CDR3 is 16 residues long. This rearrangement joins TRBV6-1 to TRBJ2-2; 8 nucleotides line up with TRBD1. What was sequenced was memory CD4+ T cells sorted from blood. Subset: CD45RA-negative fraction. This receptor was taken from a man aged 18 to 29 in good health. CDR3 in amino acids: CASSVTHQQGDGELFF. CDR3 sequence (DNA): TGTGCCAGCAGTGTCACACACCAACAGGGGGACGGGGAGCTGTTTTTT.